This TCR beta chain was captured in a study of blood T cell repertoires in COVID-19. This clone turned up a few times. From germline, CDR1 is LGHDT and CDR2 YNNKEL (reference sequence). Trimming removed 3 bases at V and 2 bases at J, with 6 bases between. The CDR3 runs 13 residues. Clones were read by immunoSEQ multiplex PCR, and TCRdb kept only the in-frame ones, dropping some. The data show roughly 140,000 clones, 70% to 90% seen once. The V and J genes are TRBV3-1 (or the pseudogene TRBV3-2) and TRBJ2-3; unclear D gene. Sample: peripheral blood. This TCR was sampled from a man aged 70-80 years with acute or convalescent COVID-19. CDR3: CASSHTYTDTQYF. The CDR3 coding sequence is TGTGCCAGCAGCCATACCTACACAGATACGCAGTATTTT.